This T cell receptor (beta chain) was sequenced during a study of cytomegalovirus exposure and HLA in healthy donors. It was with 60 Vbeta and 13 Jbeta primers that the PCR ran. Sequencing used immunoSEQ multiplex PCR; TCRdb keeps in-frame clones, though not all of them. The data contain more than 200,000 clones, about 84% of them singletons. Whole-study findings and limits: Cytomegalovirus-associated TCR beta chains were listed, numbering 150 to 200.

This clone was seen a few times. Its antigen is unknown. This clonotype was sampled from a human donor in good health. Sequencing was done on a sample of PBMCs.

The DNA for the CDR3 is TGTGCCACTAGAGAGCGGGAGCAATATGAGCAGTTCTTC. Protein: CATREREQYEQFF. This chain uses TRBV10-3 with TRBJ2-1, with 8 bases lining up with TRBD2. V trimming: 10 bases; J trimming: 8 bases; junction bases outside the gene matches: 10. The CDR3 extends over 13 amino acids. CDR1 and CDR2 (germline): ENHRY, SYGVKD.